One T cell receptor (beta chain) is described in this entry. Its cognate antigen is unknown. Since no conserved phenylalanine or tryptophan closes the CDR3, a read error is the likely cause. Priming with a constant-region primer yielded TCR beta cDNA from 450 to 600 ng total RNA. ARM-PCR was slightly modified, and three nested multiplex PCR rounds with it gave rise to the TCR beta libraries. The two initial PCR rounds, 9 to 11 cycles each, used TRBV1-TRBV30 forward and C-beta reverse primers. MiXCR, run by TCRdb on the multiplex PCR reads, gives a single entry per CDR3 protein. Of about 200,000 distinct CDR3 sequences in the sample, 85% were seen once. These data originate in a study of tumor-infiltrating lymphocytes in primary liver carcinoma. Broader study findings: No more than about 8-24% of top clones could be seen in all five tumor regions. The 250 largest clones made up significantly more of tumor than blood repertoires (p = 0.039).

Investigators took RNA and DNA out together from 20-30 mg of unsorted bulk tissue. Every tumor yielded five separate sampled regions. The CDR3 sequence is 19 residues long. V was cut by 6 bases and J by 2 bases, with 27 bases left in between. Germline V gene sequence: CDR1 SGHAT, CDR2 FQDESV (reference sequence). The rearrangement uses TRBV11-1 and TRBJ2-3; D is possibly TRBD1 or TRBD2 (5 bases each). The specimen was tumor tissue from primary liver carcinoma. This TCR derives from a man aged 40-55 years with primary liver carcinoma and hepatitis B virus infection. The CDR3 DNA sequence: TGTGCCAGCAGATCTGGGGGAAGCTCTGTTGGAGCCCACACAGATACGCAGTATTAT. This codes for CASRSGGSSVGAHTDTQYY.